This TCR beta chain was captured in a study of T cells after somatic rescue of genetic block. This table comes from immunoSEQ multiplex PCR, and its TCRdb copy is limited to in-frame clones, with some not included. The sample lists 12,000 or so clones; about 81% were seen once. V was clipped by 5 bases and J by 9 bases, with 17 bases between them. The CDR3 has 14 residues. Per the germline V gene, CDR1 is MNHEY and CDR2 is SMNVEV (reference sequence). The specimen was peripheral blood mononuclear cells (PBMCs). The chain employs TRBV27 and TRBJ2-1; unclear D gene. The receptor was derived from a boy between 10 and 17 years old. The DNA of the CDR3 is TGTGCCAGCAGTCTCCTCGGGTTAGGGTCTGAGCAGTTCTTC. Residues: CASSLLGLGSEQFF.